This TCR beta chain emerged from a study of Graves' ophthalmopathy and Graves' hyperthyroidism. Study background: There was a collection of peripheral blood at initial diagnosis, before any treatment. Study-level findings and limits: Blood also carried most expanded thyroid clonotypes exceeding 0.001 frequency.

The germline gives CDR1 MGHDK, CDR2 SYGVNS. Deletions cut 7 bases from V and 4 bases from J, with 13 bases between. The CDR3 consists of 14 residues. Where ophthalmopathy was present, donors had moderate-to-severe activity, CAS ≥3, NOSPECS ≥4 and duration under 3 months. Clinical symptoms, serum thyroxine, TRAb, thyroid ultrasound and orbital computed tomography were relied on for diagnosis. TCR beta CDR3 amplification used RNA transcripts. HTBI primers primed a first-round RT-PCR, and a second-round multiplex PCR followed. TCRdb redid the calling of the multiplex PCR reads with MiXCR, one entry per CDR3 protein. The table lists about 700,000 distinct CDR3 sequences, roughly 40% of them singletons. On this clonotype itself: Its antigen is still unknown.

The chain joins TRBV25-1 to TRBJ2-2; D is undetermined. The TCR comes from an adult man with Graves' ophthalmopathy. The sequenced sample was peripheral blood. The CDR3 DNA sequence: TGTGCCAGCAAGGTTATTGGTGCCACCGGGGAGCTGTTTTTT. It codes for CASKVIGATGELFF.